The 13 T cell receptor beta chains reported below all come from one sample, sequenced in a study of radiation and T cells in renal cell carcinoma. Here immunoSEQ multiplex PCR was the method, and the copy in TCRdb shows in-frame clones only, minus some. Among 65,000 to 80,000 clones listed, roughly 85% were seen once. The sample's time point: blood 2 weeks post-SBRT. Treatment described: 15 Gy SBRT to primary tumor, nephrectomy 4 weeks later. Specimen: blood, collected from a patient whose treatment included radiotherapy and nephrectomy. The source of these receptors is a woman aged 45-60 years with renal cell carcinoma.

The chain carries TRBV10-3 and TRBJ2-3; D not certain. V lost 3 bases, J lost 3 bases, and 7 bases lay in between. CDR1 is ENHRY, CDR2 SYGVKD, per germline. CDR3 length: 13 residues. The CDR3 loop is CAISDNPTDTQYF. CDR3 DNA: TGTGCCATCAGTGACAACCCGACAGATACGCAGTATTTT.

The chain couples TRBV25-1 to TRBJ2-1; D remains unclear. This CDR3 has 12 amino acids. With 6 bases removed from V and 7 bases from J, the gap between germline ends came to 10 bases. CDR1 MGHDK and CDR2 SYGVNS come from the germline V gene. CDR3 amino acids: CASSQNLNEQFF. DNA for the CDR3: TGTGCCAGCAGCCAGAATCTAAATGAGCAGTTCTTC.

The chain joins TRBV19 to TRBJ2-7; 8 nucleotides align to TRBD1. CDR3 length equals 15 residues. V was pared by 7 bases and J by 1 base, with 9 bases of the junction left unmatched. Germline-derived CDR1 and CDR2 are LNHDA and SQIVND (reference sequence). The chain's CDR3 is CASTLGTGGSYEQYF. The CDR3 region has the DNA TGTGCCAGTACCCTAGGGACAGGAGGTTCCTACGAGCAGTACTTC.

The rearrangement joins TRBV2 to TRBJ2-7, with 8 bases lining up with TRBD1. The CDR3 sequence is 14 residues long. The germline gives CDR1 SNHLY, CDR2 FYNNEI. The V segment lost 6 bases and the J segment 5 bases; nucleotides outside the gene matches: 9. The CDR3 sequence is CASRARTGWDEQYF. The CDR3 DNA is TGTGCCAGCAGGGCTAGGACAGGGTGGGACGAGCAGTACTTC.

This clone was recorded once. CDR3: CASRRDRDGNQPQHF. The CDR3 DNA is TGTGCCAGCAGGCGCGACAGGGACGGGAATCAGCCCCAGCATTTT. The chain links TRBV28 to TRBJ1-5; 7 nucleotides agree with TRBD1. The germline V gene encodes CDR1 MDHEN and CDR2 SYDVKM. The CDR3 totals 15 residues. Trimming took 6 bases from V and 4 from J; bases not matched to a gene: 9.

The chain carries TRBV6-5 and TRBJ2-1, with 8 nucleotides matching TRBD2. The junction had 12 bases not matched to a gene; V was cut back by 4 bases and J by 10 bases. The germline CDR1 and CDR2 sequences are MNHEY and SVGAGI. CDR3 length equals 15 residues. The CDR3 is CASSFSGTRGGEQFF. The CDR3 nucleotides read TGTGCCAGCAGTTTCTCCGGGACCCGGGGGGGGGAGCAGTTCTTC.

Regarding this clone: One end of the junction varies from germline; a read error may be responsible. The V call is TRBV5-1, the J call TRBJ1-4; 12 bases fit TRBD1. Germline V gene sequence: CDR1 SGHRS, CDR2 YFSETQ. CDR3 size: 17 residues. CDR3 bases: TGCGCCAGCAGCTTCGGGACAGGGGGCGCATTTGGTGAAAAACTGTCTTTT. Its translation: CASSFGTGGAFGEKLSF.

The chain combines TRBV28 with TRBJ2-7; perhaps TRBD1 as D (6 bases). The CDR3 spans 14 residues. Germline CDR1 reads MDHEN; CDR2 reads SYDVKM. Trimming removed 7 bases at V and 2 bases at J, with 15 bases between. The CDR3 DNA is TGTGCCAGCACGTCCGGACAGATGACCTACGAGCAGTACTTC. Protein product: CASTSGQMTYEQYF.

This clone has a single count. CDR3 region: CASRGLSYEQYF. DNA of the CDR3: TGTGCCAGTAGGGGACTCTCCTACGAGCAGTACTTC. J is TRBJ2-7 and V is TRBV19; perhaps TRBD2 as D (6 bases). The germline V gene encodes CDR1 LNHDA and CDR2 SQIVND (reference sequence). The CDR3 spans 12 residues. Trimming shortened V by 6 bases and J by 0 bases, and 6 bases separated the two germline ends. Variable domain in full (rest from reference TRBV19 and TRBJ2-7): DGGITQSPKYLFRKEGQNVTLSCEQNLNHDAMYWYRQDPGQGLRLIYYSQIVNDFQKGDIAEGYSVSREKKESFPLTVTSAQKNPTAFYLCASRGLSYEQYFGPGTRLTVT.

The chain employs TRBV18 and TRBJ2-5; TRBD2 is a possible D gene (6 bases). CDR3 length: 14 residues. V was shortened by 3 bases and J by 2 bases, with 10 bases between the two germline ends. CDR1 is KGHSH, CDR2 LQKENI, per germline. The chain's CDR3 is CASSPGRRQETQYF. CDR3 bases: TGTGCCAGCTCACCCGGGAGACGACAAGAGACCCAGTACTTC.

The chain's CDR3 is CASRTGLFAATQYF. The CDR3 bases are TGTGCCAGCAGGACGGGACTCTTCGCCGCTACGCAGTATTTT. The rearrangement joins TRBV2 to TRBJ2-3, with D possibly being TRBD2 (6 bases). Germline CDR1 SNHLY, CDR2 FYNNEI. There are 14 residues in the CDR3. The V gene lost 6 bases and the J gene lost 8 bases, with 18 bases spanning the gap.

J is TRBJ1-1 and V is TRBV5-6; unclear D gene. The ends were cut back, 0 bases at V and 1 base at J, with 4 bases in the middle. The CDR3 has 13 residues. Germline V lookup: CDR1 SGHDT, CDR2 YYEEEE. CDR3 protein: CASSLGWNTEAFF. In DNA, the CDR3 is TGTGCCAGCAGCTTGGGGTGGAACACTGAAGCTTTCTTT.

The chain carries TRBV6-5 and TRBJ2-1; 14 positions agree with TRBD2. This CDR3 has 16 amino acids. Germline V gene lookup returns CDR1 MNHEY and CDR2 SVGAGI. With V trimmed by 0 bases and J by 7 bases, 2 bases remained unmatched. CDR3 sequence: CASSYSTSGGENEQFF. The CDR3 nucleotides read TGTGCCAGCAGTTACTCGACTAGCGGGGGGGAAAATGAGCAGTTCTTC.